The rows below give T cell receptor beta chains drawn from one sample of a study of blood T cell repertoires in COVID-19. The table came from immunoSEQ multiplex PCR; TCRdb's copy has only in-frame clones and leaves some out. The sample consists of about 230,000 clones, nearly 90% of them appearing once. Sequenced material: PBMCs or T cells enriched from blood (not recorded which). These receptors originate from a woman younger than 45 with acute COVID-19. Each CDR3 is given with its conserved first and last residue. The D gene is left open where the match is weak. The listing skips clone size in some rows; elsewhere it reads once, few, many or a size class.

V,size,J,D,CDR3,DNA
TRBV19,.,TRBJ2-7,TRBD1,CASSILGQGRTEQYF,TGTGCCAGTAGTATCCTCGGACAGGGACGGACCGAGCAGTACTTC
TRBV5-6,.,TRBJ1-4,.,CASSLAGRYRTNEKLFF,TGTGCCAGCAGCTTGGCCGGAAGGTACAGAACTAATGAAAAACTGTTTTTT
TRBV7-9,.,TRBJ2-5,.,CASSSGKETQYF,TGTGCCAGCAGCTCGGGGAAAGAGACCCAGTACTTC
TRBV7-6,.,TRBJ2-7,TRBD1,CASMSGQGSYEQYF,TGTGCCAGCATGAGCGGACAGGGGTCCTACGAGCAGTACTTC
TRBV10-2,.,TRBJ2-2,TRBD1,CASNPGQITGELFF,TGCGCCAGCAACCCGGGACAGATCACCGGGGAGCTGTTTTTT
TRBV10-3,.,TRBJ1-2,TRBD1,CAISVLDGQGADYTF,TGTGCCATCAGTGTACTGGACGGACAGGGGGCCGACTACACCTTC
TRBV19,.,TRBJ1-5,TRBD1,CASKPRARQGYSNQPQHF,TGTGCCAGTAAACCCAGAGCCCGACAGGGCTATAGCAATCAGCCCCAGCATTTT
TRBV9,.,TRBJ2-7,TRBD1,CASSATGGNLEQYF,TGTGCCAGCAGCGCGACAGGGGGTAACCTCGAGCAGTACTTC
TRBV7-6,.,TRBJ2-3,.,CASSHRDSVDTQYF,TGTGCCAGCAGCCACCGGGACTCCGTCGATACGCAGTATTTT
TRBV6-5,.,TRBJ1-2,TRBD1,CASRLDRGYGYTF,TGTGCCAGCAGGCTGGACAGGGGCTATGGCTACACCTTC
TRBV3-1/TRBV3-2,.,TRBJ2-1,TRBD2,CASSQRGYNEQFF,TGTGCCAGCAGCCAGCGGGGGTACAATGAGCAGTTCTTC
TRBV7-2,once,TRBJ2-7,.,CASSPQGHGSYEQYF,TGTGCCAGCAGCCCGCAGGGACACGGCTCCTACGAGCAGTACTTC
TRBV7-2,once,TRBJ1-5,TRBD1,CASSPTGRQGGQHF,TGTGCCAGCAGCCCCACTGGGAGACAGGGAGGCCAGCATTTT
TRBV6-5,.,TRBJ2-3,TRBD2,CASSFPRGGGSDTQYF,TGTGCCAGCAGTTTTCCGCGCGGGGGGGGGTCAGATACGCAGTATTTT
TRBV19,.,TRBJ1-2,TRBD1,CASSPTGGDYGYTF,TGTGCCAGTAGTCCAACAGGGGGCGACTATGGCTACACCTTC
TRBV19,.,TRBJ2-1,TRBD2,CASTLAGGYNEQFF,TGTGCCAGTACCCTAGCGGGGGGCTACAATGAGCAGTTCTTC
TRBV7-9,.,TRBJ1-2,.,CASSRYRDTFGDGYTF,TGTGCCAGCAGCCGATACAGAGACACCTTCGGGGATGGCTACACCTTC
TRBV18,.,TRBJ1-5,.,CASSPAEQNPQHF,TGTGCCAGCTCACCCGCGGAGCAAAATCCCCAGCATTTT
TRBV6-1,.,TRBJ1-4,.,CASSVGGFSNEKLFF,TGTGCCAGCAGTGTTGGGGGGTTTAGTAATGAAAAACTGTTTTTT
TRBV5-6,.,TRBJ1-3,.,CASSLRTPSSGNTIYF,TGTGCCAGCAGCTTGAGGACTCCAAGCTCTGGAAACACCATATATTTT
TRBV19,.,TRBJ1-2,.,CASSAGYGYTF,TGTGCCAGTAGTGCGGGCTATGGCTACACCTTC
TRBV11-3,.,TRBJ1-4,.,CASSLNRNEKLFF,TGTGCCAGCAGCTTAAACAGAAATGAAAAACTGTTTTTT
TRBV21-1,.,TRBJ1-2,.,CASSKAEKANYGYTF,TGTGCCAGCAGCAAAGCAGAGAAAGCTAACTATGGCTACACCTTC
TRBV5-6,.,TRBJ1-1,TRBD1,CASIGPGGTGTEAFF,TGTGCCAGCATAGGGCCAGGGGGCACGGGAACTGAAGCTTTCTTT
TRBV10-1,.,TRBJ2-7,.,CASSESSGGLVHEQYF,TGCGCCAGCAGTGAGTCGTCCGGGGGACTTGTCCACGAGCAGTACTTC
TRBV4-1,.,TRBJ2-3,TRBD1,CASSHRTGGSTTDTQYF,TGCGCCAGCAGCCACAGGACAGGGGGCTCGACCACAGATACGCAGTATTTT
TRBV7-9,.,TRBJ1-1,TRBD1,CASSSPGQGAWGTEAFF,TGTGCCAGCAGCTCGCCGGGACAGGGGGCCTGGGGCACTGAAGCTTTCTTT
TRBV18,.,TRBJ1-6,TRBD1,CASSPSTGGIGNNSPLHF,TGTGCCAGCTCACCATCGACAGGGGGCATCGGGAATAATTCACCCCTCCACTTT
TRBV19,.,TRBJ1-1,.,CASSPLPRTEAFF,TGTGCCAGTAGTCCCCTACCACGGACTGAAGCTTTCTTT
TRBV9,.,TRBJ1-3,TRBD1,CASRGTGNSGNTIYF,TGTGCCAGCAGGGGGACAGGTAACTCTGGAAACACCATATATTTT
TRBV29-1,.,TRBJ2-7,.,CSVGGGGEQYF,TGCAGCGTTGGGGGGGGCGGCGAGCAGTACTTC
TRBV29-1,.,TRBJ1-2,TRBD1,CSVPRQGKYGYTF,TGCAGCGTTCCGAGACAGGGTAAGTATGGCTACACCTTC
TRBV20-1,.,TRBJ2-7,TRBD2,CSASPLAGAYEQYF,TGCAGTGCTAGTCCCCTAGCGGGCGCCTACGAGCAGTACTTC
TRBV30,.,TRBJ1-1,.,CAWSRVDTEAFF,TGTGCCTGGAGTCGGGTGGACACTGAAGCTTTCTTT
TRBV19,.,TRBJ1-3,.,CASRGLTAGNTIYF,TGTGCCAGTAGAGGCCTGACTGCTGGAAACACCATATATTTT
TRBV6-5,.,TRBJ2-5,.,CASTMRETQYF,TGTGCCAGCACAATGAGGGAGACCCAGTACTTC
TRBV7-3,.,TRBJ2-5,.,CASSLGGRTQETQYF,TGTGCCAGCAGCTTAGGAGGCAGGACCCAAGAGACCCAGTACTTC
TRBV5-1,.,TRBJ2-3,.,CASIREFGDTQYF,TGCGCCAGCATTAGGGAGTTTGGGGATACGCAGTATTTT
TRBV30,.,TRBJ1-1,.,CALSTGGNTEAFF,TGTGCCTTGTCGACGGGGGGAAACACTGAAGCTTTCTTT
TRBV28,.,TRBJ2-1,.,CASHEGGWNEQFF,TGTGCCAGCCACGAGGGTGGGTGGAATGAGCAGTTCTTC
TRBV5-1,once,TRBJ1-2,.,CASSLGTANYGYTF,TGCGCCAGCAGCTTGGGGACAGCTAACTATGGCTACACCTTC
TRBV7-7,.,TRBJ2-1,.,CASSLGAGTHHNEQFF,TGTGCCAGCAGCTTAGGCGCCGGGACACACCACAATGAGCAGTTCTTC
TRBV4-1,.,TRBJ1-2,TRBD1,CASSQAPGQGYYGYTF,TGCGCCAGCAGCCAAGCCCCGGGACAGGGGTACTATGGCTACACCTTC
TRBV2,.,TRBJ2-5,.,CASSEAARGLQETQYF,TGTGCCAGCAGTGAAGCGGCTCGCGGGCTGCAAGAGACCCAGTACTTC
TRBV5-6,few,TRBJ1-4,.,CASSSTVVRGNEKLFF,TGTGCCAGCAGCTCAACAGTGGTACGGGGTAATGAAAAACTGTTTTTT
TRBV19,.,TRBJ1-1,TRBD1,CASSHNDRGTEAFF,TGTGCCAGTAGTCATAACGACAGGGGCACTGAAGCTTTCTTT
TRBV19,.,TRBJ2-5,.,CASSFSTGNKETQYF,TGTGCCAGTAGTTTTTCCACAGGGAATAAAGAGACCCAGTACTTC
TRBV7-2,.,TRBJ2-7,.,CASSLVVAGTYEQYF,TGTGCCAGCAGCTTAGTGGTTGCGGGGACTTACGAGCAGTACTTC
TRBV5-1,.,TRBJ2-3,.,CASSLGGETDTQYF,TGCGCCAGCAGCCTCGGGGGAGAAACAGATACGCAGTATTTT
TRBV19,.,TRBJ2-3,TRBD1,CASTQAPGQGFTDTQYF,TGTGCCAGTACCCAAGCACCGGGACAGGGTTTCACAGATACGCAGTATTTT
TRBV2,.,TRBJ1-5,.,CATTRLVNQPQHF,TGTGCCACGACACGTTTAGTTAATCAGCCCCAGCATTTT
TRBV9,once,TRBJ1-2,TRBD1,CASSVVGTAYGYTF,TGTGCCAGCAGCGTAGTCGGGACAGCTTATGGCTACACCTTC
TRBV11-3,.,TRBJ2-2,.,CASSFGTGELFF,TGTGCCAGCAGCTTCGGGACCGGGGAGCTGTTTTTT